This T cell receptor (beta chain) was recorded in a study of ipilimumab plus nivolumab after autologous stem cell transplantation. Study details: Patients received a median of roughly five ipilimumab and roughly eight nivolumab doses. Study-wide results and limits: TCR repertoire, Treg phenotype and gut microbiota reportedly support more study of this approach.

V shed 0 bases and J shed 7 bases, with 11 bases lying between them. CDR1 and CDR2 from the germline V gene are SGHRS and YFSETQ. The CDR3 has 14 amino acids. In regard to this clone: No antigen is known for it.

Method: immunoSEQ multiplex PCR; TCRdb's copy keeps in-frame clones and lacks some. The table records more than 13,000 clones, around 74% of them present only once. Starting 14 to 28 days after autologous transplant, ipilimumab 1 mg/kg was given. Dosing: nivolumab 3 mg/kg IV, weeks 1, 4, 7, 10, then every two weeks to week 26. The V and J genes are TRBV5-1 and TRBJ2-1, with D tentatively TRBD1 (6 bases). The source was PBMCs, collected in a trial of ipilimumab plus nivolumab as post-transplant consolidation. The TCR comes from a male donor with primary mediastinal lymphoma. In nucleotides, the CDR3 is TGCGCCAGCAGCTTGGCCCAGGGGAAAAATGAGCAGTTCTTC. It is translated as CASSLAQGKNEQFF.